This TCR beta chain appears in the sequencing data of a study of cytomegalovirus exposure and HLA in healthy donors. Study-level findings and limits: Reports described diagnosis of cytomegalovirus status by the classifier as highly specific and sensitive. The majority of TCR sequences were rare, yet some public TCRs appeared in many donors.

CDR3 length equals 16 residues. The V gene end was trimmed by 3 bases and the J gene end by 4 bases; junction bases not matched to a gene: 6. Germline V CDR1 and CDR2: LGHNA, YSLEER. Notes on this clone: The antigen is unknown.

Clones were read by immunoSEQ multiplex PCR, and TCRdb kept only the in-frame ones, dropping some. Here the sample spans around 300,000 clones, approximately 90% being singletons. This clonotype was sampled from a woman younger than 35 in good health and CMV-seronegative. The chain has TRBV4-3 and TRBJ2-1, with 10 bases that match TRBD2. Sequenced sample: PBMCs. CDR3 region: CASSHFLAGAYNEQFF. The CDR3 DNA is TGCGCCAGCAGCCACTTTCTAGCGGGAGCTTACAATGAGCAGTTCTTC.